The TCR beta chain described here comes from a study of T cells in Graves' hyperthyroidism and ophthalmopathy (dated by TCRdb to about 2019). About the investigation overall: Peripheral blood was collected at initial diagnosis, before any treatment. In about 6 Graves' hyperthyroidism patients, the study also compared T-cell repertoires from thyroid tissue with T-cell repertoires from blood. The paper describes TCR Vbeta CDR3 sequencing of more than 120 peripheral blood samples, made up of under 50 ophthalmopathy patients, 70 to 80 hyperthyroidism patients and 17 progressor patients. The approximately 97 discovery patients were randomly divided into training and test sets at a 7:3 ratio. To identify distinguishing TCR V-J signatures, a discovery cohort of some 99 patients was used, comprising 40 to 45 with Graves' ophthalmopathy and some 60 with stable Graves' hyperthyroidism. Following sampling, methimazole starting at 30 mg daily was given to hyperthyroidism patients, and high-dose intravenous methylprednisolone was given to ophthalmopathy patients. An independent validation cohort of fewer than 20 hyperthyroidism patients and about 16 patients who later progressed to ophthalmopathy tested prospective prediction of ophthalmopathy. The research as a whole found: Most expanded thyroid clonotypes (frequency above 0.001) were also found in blood, which suggests that blood repertoires may mirror thyroid immune responses. A model built on a 13 V-J signature distinguished ophthalmopathy from stable hyperthyroidism, reaching about 88% sensitivity and 81% to 83% specificity in cross-validation and 80%/75% in testing. No statistical method was used to set the sample size in advance, and investigators knew the group allocation. During validation, the model predicted progression to ophthalmopathy a median of about 6.5 months ahead of onset, with around 70% sensitivity and under 85% specificity.

The TCR beta CDR3 regions were amplified from the RNA transcripts. The TCR CDR3 was subjected to a first round of RT-PCR using the HTBI primer set and the Qiagen OneStep RT-PCR kit. Libraries were constructed in a second round of multiplex PCR, after which size selection and purification were performed. Libraries were sequenced paired-end with 100 bp reads on an Illumina HiSeq2000. The study's processing was this. SOAPnuke was used to process the raw data, with reads discarded if the reads contained adapters or uncalled bases, had a mean Phred below 15, or lacked an exact constant-primer or identifier match. COPE v1.2.5 was used to merge high-quality paired reads, and clonotypes were defined as unique nucleotide sequences. MiTCR v1.1 was used to align clonotypes to the IMGT TRBV, TRBD and TRBJ reference segments. Analysis was restricted to V-J combinations with a frequency above 0.0001, which covered over 98% of repertoires. A TCS score was defined as the ratio between F50 (clonal expansion) and ExV (chaos), using BLOSUM62-based TCRdist between CDR3 peptides within each V-J. Welch's t-statistics and random forest reduced just over 500 V-J features to roughly 13, which were used in a naive Bayes classifier (R e1071). TCRdb handled the public reads itself, with Q25 trimming in fastp and clone calling in MiXCR, and kept productive beta chains. All rows with the same CDR3 protein become a single entry with the most common DNA and genes. It is TCRdb's table, rather than the study itself, that gives the V and J calls and clone size. The table for this sample lists approximately 400,000 distinct CDR3 sequences; roughly 19% of them were counted only once. Together, the top ten hold 3.7% of the sample.

From a lookup of the germline V gene, CDR1 and CDR2 are MDHEN and SYDVKM. The CDR3 runs 13 residues from the cysteine to the phenylalanine. The only DNA kept is the CDR3, 39 bases in frame from the first base. Between the V and J ends, shortened by 9 bases and 4 bases respectively, the junction contains 13 bases. This clonotype came up many times. The antigen this receptor binds is unknown. No base qualities exist here, and no much larger clone lies one base off it. A patient counted as having stable Graves' hyperthyroidism if no progression to ophthalmopathy occurred over 18 months of follow-up. Hyperthyroidism patients were newly diagnosed, had a disease duration of under 2 months, and were aged 18 to 65 years. Any patient with an uncontrolled infection, another autoimmune disease, pregnancy or lactation was excluded. Diagnoses were based on clinical symptoms, serum thyroxine and TRAb, thyroid ultrasound and orbital computed tomography. PBMCs were isolated from more than 8 ml of fresh peripheral blood by Ficoll-Paque density gradient centrifugation. Total RNA was extracted with Trizol reagent, and quality was checked on an Agilent 2100 Bioanalyzer.

Sequencing was performed on blood. This receptor was taken from a woman between 18 and 29 years old with Graves' hyperthyroidism. The chain couples TRBV28 to TRBJ1-5; the D gene is perhaps TRBD1, from 6 matching bases. This receptor carries the CDR3 CASRQANNQPQHF. The DNA is TGTGCCAGTCGACAGGCGAATAATCAGCCCCAGCATTTT.